The 30 T cell receptor beta chains below were found in one sample sequenced in a study of blood T cell repertoires in COVID-19. Clones were sequenced by immunoSEQ multiplex PCR, and TCRdb holds only the in-frame ones, with some missing. The sample lists roughly 200,000 clones, around four fifths occurring once. The sequencing input was peripheral blood. The receptors were gathered from a man in his forties or fifties with active or convalescent COVID-19.

The chain recombines TRBV28 with TRBJ1-3, with 7 bases lining up with TRBD1. The CDR3 covers 17 residues. Trimming took 5 bases from V and 0 from J; bases not matched to a gene: 10. Germline lookup yields CDR1 MDHEN and CDR2 SYDVKM. CDR3 loop: CASSPGDSQNSGNTIYF. The CDR3 region has the DNA TGTGCCAGCAGTCCAGGGGACAGCCAAAACTCTGGAAACACCATATATTTT.

This clone was seen a few times. In DNA form, the CDR3 reads TGTGCCAGCAGCGTAGCTAGTACAGGGAATTCACCCCTCCACTTT. It codes for CASSVASTGNSPLHF. The chain has TRBV9 and TRBJ1-6, with TRBD1 as a possible D gene (6 bases). V dropped 0 bases and J dropped 7 bases, with 11 bases sitting between them. Per germline, CDR1 SGDLS and CDR2 YYNGEE. CDR3 length: 15 amino acids.

This clone was found a few times. This sequence joins TRBV5-5 and TRBJ1-3; no clear D gene. V dropped 4 bases and J dropped 4 bases, with 21 bases sitting between them. The CDR3 has 17 residues. The germline V gene has CDR1 SGHKS and CDR2 YYEKEE (reference sequence). DNA for the CDR3: TGTGCCAGCAGCCCCGTCCTAGTCGGTCCGGCAGGAAACACCATATATTTT. It yields the protein CASSPVLVGPAGNTIYF.

The chain has TRBV7-2 and TRBJ1-1; TRBD1 aligns across 9 bases. CDR3 length: 15 amino acids. Germline CDR1 and CDR2: SGHTA and FQGNSA. V shed 5 bases and J 4 bases; nucleotides not matched to a gene: 8. CDR3 sequence reads: CASSIQQGAATEAFF. In DNA form, the CDR3 reads TGTGCCAGCAGCATACAACAGGGGGCTGCCACTGAAGCTTTCTTT.

With respect to this clone: Additional DNA sequences in this sample encode the identical CDR3. The rearrangement joins TRBV9 to TRBJ1-6; TRBD1 matches 7 bases. This CDR3 spans 14 amino acids. V shed 0 bases, J shed 7 bases, and the junction held 1 base outside the gene matches. Germline V gene sequence: CDR1 SGDLS, CDR2 YYNGEE. As DNA, the CDR3 is TGTGCCAGCAGCGTAGGACAGGGAAATTCACCCCTCCACTTT. Residues: CASSVGQGNSPLHF. Full variable domain (remainder filled in from reference TRBV9 and TRBJ1-6): DSGVTQTPKHLITATGQRVTLRCSPRSGDLSVYWYQQSLDQGLQFLIQYYNGEERAKGNILERFSAQQFPDLHSELNLSSLELGDSALYFCASSVGQGNSPLHFGNGTRLTVT.

This clone appeared once. The chain links TRBV7-6 to TRBJ2-2; the match to TRBD2 covers 7 bases. Germline-derived CDR1 and CDR2 are SGHVS and FNYEAQ. The CDR3 is made up of 18 amino acids. With V trimmed by 2 bases and J by 1 base, 10 bases remained unmatched. The CDR3 protein is CASSLLSAGARNTGELFF. As DNA, the CDR3 is TGTGCCAGCAGCTTACTCTCGGCGGGAGCCCGGAACACCGGGGAGCTGTTTTTT.

The chain is built from TRBV30 and TRBJ2-1; 9 nucleotides line up with TRBD2. Germline trimming cut 1 base from V and 15 bases from J; bases unmatched to any gene: 4. The germline V gene encodes CDR1 GTSNPN and CDR2 SVGIG (reference sequence). The CDR3 length is 11 residues. The CDR3 spells CAWSAGTSRFF. DNA for the CDR3: TGTGCCTGGAGTGCCGGGACTAGCCGGTTCTTC.

The genes are TRBV30 and TRBJ1-4, with 10 positions matching TRBD1. J lost 1 base, V lost 2 bases, and 10 bases had no gene match. Germline V gene data show CDR1 as GTSNPN and CDR2 as SVGIG (reference sequence). The CDR3 extends over 18 amino acids. DNA for the CDR3: TGTGCCTGGAGTCCCCCGGGACAGGGGTCTTTAACTAATGAAAAACTGTTTTTT. It codes for CAWSPPGQGSLTNEKLFF.

This sequence joins TRBV6-2 or TRBV6-3 and TRBJ1-1; TRBD1 matches at 9 bases. V was clipped by 5 bases and J by 5 bases; unmatched bases: 9. Germline V gene data show CDR1 as MNHEY and CDR2 as SVGEGT. There are 15 residues in the CDR3. This CDR3 is CASSGQGWGITEAFF. DNA of the CDR3: TGTGCCAGCAGTGGACAGGGGTGGGGAATAACTGAAGCTTTCTTT.

The chain joins TRBV7-2 to TRBJ2-7; TRBD2 aligns across 8 bases. The junction had 1 base not matched to a gene; V was cut back by 3 bases and J by 0 bases. Germline V lookup: CDR1 SGHTA, CDR2 FQGNSA. The length of the CDR3 is 14 residues. The CDR3 reads CASSFSGASYEQYF. In nucleotides, the CDR3 is TGTGCCAGCAGCTTTAGCGGGGCCTCCTACGAGCAGTACTTC. Using reference TRBV7-2 and TRBJ2-7 for the parts outside the CDR3, the full variable domain is GAGVSQSPSNKVTEKGKDVELRCDPISGHTALYWYRQSLGQGLEFLIYFQGNSAPDKSGLPSDRFSAERTGGSVSTLTIQRTQQEDSAVYLCASSFSGASYEQYFGPGTRLTVT.

This chain uses TRBV18 with TRBJ2-1; 7 bases are a match to TRBD2. Germline-derived CDR1 and CDR2 are KGHSH and LQKENI. CDR3 length: 15 residues. With 1 base clipped from V and 2 bases from J, the junction kept 2 bases outside the gene matches. CDR3 in amino acids: CASSPRAGPYNEQFF. The CDR3 nucleotides are TGTGCCAGCTCACCACGAGCGGGACCCTACAATGAGCAGTTCTTC.

This clone has only one observation. The chain couples TRBV10-1 to TRBJ2-2; TRBD1 matches at 7 bases. CDR1 and CDR2 from the germline V gene are WNHNN and SYGVQD (reference sequence). The CDR3 has 15 residues. Germline trimming cut 0 bases from V and 4 bases from J; bases unmatched to any gene: 2. The CDR3 reads CASSESRGITGELFF. CDR3 nucleotides: TGCGCCAGCAGTGAGTCCAGGGGGATCACCGGGGAGCTGTTTTTT.

CDR3 protein: CASSLEYGTEAFF. The CDR3 nucleotides are TGTGCCAGCAGCTTAGAGTATGGCACTGAAGCTTTCTTT. The rearrangement joins TRBV7-3 to TRBJ1-1; D not certain. V gave up 2 bases and J gave up 4 bases, with 8 bases separating them. The CDR3 has 13 amino acids. The germline gives CDR1 SGHTA, CDR2 FQGTGA.

This CDR3 is CASSGQGGGYTF. For the CDR3, the DNA is TGTGCCAGCAGTGGACAGGGAGGAGGCTACACCTTC. V is TRBV25-1 and J is TRBJ1-2; 7 nucleotides align to TRBD1. The CDR3 runs 12 residues. In germline, CDR1 is MGHDK, CDR2 SYGVNS. Trimming cost V 4 bases and J 8 bases; bases outside gene matches: 4.

The V gene is TRBV7-8, the J gene TRBJ2-1; 7 bases match TRBD1. The V gene's germline CDR1 is SGHVS and CDR2 FQNEAQ. CDR3 size: 15 residues. V was pared by 4 bases and J by 2 bases, with 5 bases of the junction left unmatched. CDR3 amino acids: CASSSGDRAYNEQFF. The CDR3 DNA follows: TGTGCCAGCAGCTCCGGCGACAGGGCCTACAATGAGCAGTTCTTC.

CDR3 bases: TGTGCCACCAGTGATCCCCGACAGTCAAATCAGCCCCAGCATTTT. Protein sequence: CATSDPRQSNQPQHF. The gene calls are TRBV24-1 and TRBJ1-5; TRBD1 might be the D (5 bases). CDR3 length: 15 residues. Germline V gene sequence: CDR1 KGHDR, CDR2 SFDVKD. V was shortened by 3 bases and J by 4 bases, with 12 bases between the two germline ends.

This clone was counted only a few times. This sequence joins TRBV9 and TRBJ1-3; a weak D match, TRBD1 (6 bases). Germline V gives CDR1 SGDLS, CDR2 YYNGEE. The V and J ends lost 4 bases and 0 bases respectively, with 14 bases between them. The CDR3 has 16 amino acids. CDR3 in DNA: TGTGCCAGCAGCCCCCAGGGGCCCAGCTCTGGAAACACCATATATTTT. Translated, it gives CASSPQGPSSGNTIYF.

The J gene is TRBJ1-1, the V gene TRBV4-1; TRBD1 might be the D (6 bases). The CDR3 totals 15 residues. Trimming pared 3 bases from V and 2 bases from J, leaving 13 bases between. Germline CDR1 MGHRA, CDR2 YSYEKL. CDR3 sequence reads: CASSQGQGRNTEAFF. CDR3 bases: TGCGCCAGCAGCCAGGGGCAGGGGCGAAACACTGAAGCTTTCTTT.

This clone was detected only a few times. The chain recombines TRBV3-1 (or the pseudogene TRBV3-2) with TRBJ2-7; weak D call: TRBD1 (7 bases). Germline CDR1 and CDR2: LGHDT and YNNKEL (reference sequence). The CDR3 contains 14 residues. V was clipped by 4 bases and J by 2 bases, with 12 bases between them. CDR3 nucleotide sequence: TGTGCCAGCAGCCCCAGGGGGGATCCCTACGAGCAGTACTTC. This encodes CASSPRGDPYEQYF.

This clone was seen only once. The V and J genes are TRBV2 and TRBJ1-5; D might be TRBD1 (6 bases). V gave up 4 bases and J gave up 3 bases, with 13 bases separating them. This CDR3 is 15 amino acids long. From germline, CDR1 is SNHLY and CDR2 FYNNEI. This CDR3 is CASSGTATSNQPQHF. CDR3 nucleotide sequence: TGTGCCAGCAGTGGGACAGCAACCTCCAATCAGCCCCAGCATTTT.

This chain joins TRBV7-2 and TRBJ1-2, with TRBD1 as a possible D gene (5 bases). The CDR3 is made up of 15 amino acids. V lost 5 bases and J 8 bases, leaving 21 bases between the germline ends. The V gene's germline CDR1 is SGHTA and CDR2 FQGNSA. CDR3 nucleotide sequence: TGTGCCAGCAGCCCTGGGACGGGGGATAGGGGAGGCTACACCTTC. Residues: CASSPGTGDRGGYTF. Filled out from reference TRBV7-2 and TRBJ1-2, the complete variable domain reads GAGVSQSPSNKVTEKGKDVELRCDPISGHTALYWYRQSLGQGLEFLIYFQGNSAPDKSGLPSDRFSAERTGGSVSTLTIQRTQQEDSAVYLCASSPGTGDRGGYTFGSGTRLTVV.

Regarding this clone: One end of the junction does not line up with germline, which may come from a read error. The gene calls are TRBV7-7 and TRBJ2-2, with 8 positions matching TRBD2. The CDR3 is 16 residues long. Per the germline V gene, CDR1 is SSHAT and CDR2 is FNYEAQ (reference sequence). The CDR3 region has the DNA TGTGCTAGCAGCTTAGGGAGCGGGGGCTACACCGGGGAGCTGTTTTTT. Residues: CASSLGSGGYTGELFF.

The chain carries TRBV6-6 and TRBJ2-2; D is possibly TRBD1 (5 bases). Germline CDR1 reads MNHNY; CDR2 reads SVGAGI (reference sequence). V gave up 7 bases and J gave up 0 bases, with 15 bases separating them. The CDR3 runs to 16 residues. CDR3 DNA sequence: TGTGCCAGCAATGCAGGGCTTGGTTCGAACACCGGGGAGCTGTTTTTT. Its translation: CASNAGLGSNTGELFF.

The rearrangement links TRBV15 to TRBJ1-4; D remains ambiguous. The CDR3 totals 15 residues. Trimming shortened V by 0 bases and J by 7 bases, and 12 bases separated the two germline ends. Germline V gives CDR1 LNHNV, CDR2 YYDKDF (reference sequence). This CDR3 reads CATSRDSWGGEKLFF. Here the CDR3 DNA reads TGTGCCACCAGCAGAGATTCATGGGGAGGTGAAAAACTGTTTTTT.

The chain uses TRBV3-1 (or the pseudogene TRBV3-2) and TRBJ2-5, with D perhaps matching TRBD2 (6 bases). The V end was cut by 4 bases, the J end by 2 bases, with 17 bases between. From germline, CDR1 is LGHDT and CDR2 YNNKEL (reference sequence). The CDR3 has 16 residues. In DNA, the CDR3 is TGTGCCAGCAGCCTCTCCTCGACTAGGGGACAAGAGACCCAGTACTTC. Translating it yields CASSLSSTRGQETQYF.

This sequence joins TRBV11-2 and TRBJ1-1; D is ambiguous. The germline V gene has CDR1 SGHAT and CDR2 FQNNGV. V lost 1 base and J 4 bases, leaving 7 bases between the germline ends. The CDR3 is 13 amino acids. CDR3: CASSLGRSTEAFF. The CDR3, as DNA: TGTGCCAGCAGCTTAGGTAGGAGCACTGAAGCTTTCTTT.

The J gene is TRBJ2-7, the V gene TRBV30; no clear D. CDR1 and CDR2 from the germline V gene are GTSNPN and SVGIG (reference sequence). With 2 bases removed from V and 3 bases from J, the gap between germline ends came to 8 bases. CDR3 size: 12 residues. In DNA form, the CDR3 reads TGTGCCTGGAGTTACACAGACTACGAGCAGTACTTC. Protein product: CAWSYTDYEQYF.

CDR3 loop: CASSQDWRAWGTDTQYF. In nucleotides, the CDR3 is TGTGCCAGCAGCCAAGATTGGCGGGCATGGGGCACAGATACGCAGTATTTT. The rearrangement links TRBV4-2 to TRBJ2-3; possibly TRBD2 for D (5 bases). V dropped 0 bases and J dropped 1 base, with 14 bases sitting between them. The CDR3 is made up of 17 amino acids. Germline CDR1 reads LGHNA; CDR2 reads YNFKEQ.

This clone was seen a handful of times. The rearrangement joins TRBV19 to TRBJ2-6; TRBD1 matches 7 bases. The CDR3 extends over 15 amino acids. Germline lookup yields CDR1 LNHDA and CDR2 SQIVND (reference sequence). The junction had 2 bases not matched to a gene; V was cut back by 4 bases and J by 2 bases. CDR3 sequence reads: CASSNDRAGANVLTF. CDR3 nucleotide sequence: TGTGCCAGTAGTAATGACAGGGCTGGGGCCAACGTCCTGACTTTC.

The chain couples TRBV5-6 to TRBJ2-7, with a weak D call TRBD1 (6 bases). The CDR3 spans 15 residues. V shed 6 bases and J shed 1 base, with 17 bases lying between them. Germline CDR1 is SGHDT and CDR2 is YYEEEE. Here the CDR3 DNA reads TGTGCCAGCATCTCCCAGGGGCGGTCGTCCTACGAGCAGTACTTC. Its translation is CASISQGRSSYEQYF.